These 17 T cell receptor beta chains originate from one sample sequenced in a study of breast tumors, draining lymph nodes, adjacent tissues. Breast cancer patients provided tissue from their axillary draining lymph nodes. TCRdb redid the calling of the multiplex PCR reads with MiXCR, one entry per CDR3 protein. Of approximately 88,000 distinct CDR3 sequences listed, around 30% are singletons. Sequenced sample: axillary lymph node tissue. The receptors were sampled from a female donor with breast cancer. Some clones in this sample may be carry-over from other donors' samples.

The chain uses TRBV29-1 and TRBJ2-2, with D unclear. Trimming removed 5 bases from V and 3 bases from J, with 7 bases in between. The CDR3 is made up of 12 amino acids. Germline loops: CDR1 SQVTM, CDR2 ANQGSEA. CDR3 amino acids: CSVRRDTGELFF. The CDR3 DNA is TGCAGCGTTCGACGGGACACCGGGGAGCTGTTTTTT.

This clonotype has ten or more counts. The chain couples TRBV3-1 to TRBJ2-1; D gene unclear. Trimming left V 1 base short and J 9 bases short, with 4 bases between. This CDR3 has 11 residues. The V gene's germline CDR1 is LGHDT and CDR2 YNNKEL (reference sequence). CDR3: CASSQVAEQFF. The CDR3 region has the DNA TGTGCCAGCAGCCAAGTTGCTGAGCAGTTCTTC.

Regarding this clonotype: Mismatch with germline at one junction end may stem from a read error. CDR3 DNA: TGTGCCAGCTCACTACTTGCAGGCCGAATCTCTGGGACCAACGTCCTGACTTTC. Translated: CASSLLAGRISGTNVLTF. The chain recombines TRBV18 with TRBJ2-6; D gene unclear. The CDR3 is 18 residues long. Germline CDR1 reads KGHSH; CDR2 reads LQKENI.

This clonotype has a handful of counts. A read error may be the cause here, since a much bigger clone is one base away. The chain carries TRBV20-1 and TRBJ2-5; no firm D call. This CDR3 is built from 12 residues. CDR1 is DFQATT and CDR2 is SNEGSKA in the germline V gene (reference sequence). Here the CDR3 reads CSARQNQETPYF. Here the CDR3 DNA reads TGCAGTGCTAGACAGAACCAAGAGACCCCGTACTTC.

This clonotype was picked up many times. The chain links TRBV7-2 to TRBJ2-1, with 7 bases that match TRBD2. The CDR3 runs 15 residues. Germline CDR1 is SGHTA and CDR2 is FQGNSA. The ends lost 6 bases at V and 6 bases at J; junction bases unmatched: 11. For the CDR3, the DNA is TGTGCCAGCAGTCAGGGTGGGTGGGGGGGCAATGAGCAGTTCTTC. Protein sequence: CASSQGGWGGNEQFF.

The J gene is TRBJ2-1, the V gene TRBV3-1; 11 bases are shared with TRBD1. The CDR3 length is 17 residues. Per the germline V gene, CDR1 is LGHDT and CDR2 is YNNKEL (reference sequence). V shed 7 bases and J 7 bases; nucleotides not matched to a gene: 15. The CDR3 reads CASTKIRGQGAWNEQFF. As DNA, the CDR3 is TGTGCCAGCACAAAAATTCGTGGACAGGGGGCATGGAATGAGCAGTTCTTC.

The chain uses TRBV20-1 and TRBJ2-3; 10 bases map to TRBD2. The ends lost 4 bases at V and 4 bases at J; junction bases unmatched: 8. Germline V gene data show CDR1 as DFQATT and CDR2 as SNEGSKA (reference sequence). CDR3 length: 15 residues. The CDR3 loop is CSANPTGTSADTQYF. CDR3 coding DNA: TGCAGTGCTAACCCCACCGGGACTAGCGCAGATACGCAGTATTTT.

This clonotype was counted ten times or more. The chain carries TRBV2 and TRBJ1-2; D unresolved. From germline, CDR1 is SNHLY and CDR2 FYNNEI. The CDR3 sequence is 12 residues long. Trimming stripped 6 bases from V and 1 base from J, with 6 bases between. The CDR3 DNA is TGTGCCAGCAGGGGAAATAACTATGGCTACACCTTC. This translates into CASRGNNYGYTF.

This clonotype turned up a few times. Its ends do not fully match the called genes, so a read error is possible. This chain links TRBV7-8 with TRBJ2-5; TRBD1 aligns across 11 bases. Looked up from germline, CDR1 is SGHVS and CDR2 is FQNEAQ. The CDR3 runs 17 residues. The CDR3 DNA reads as TGTGCCAGCAGCCCGACCCGGCTAGGGACAGGGGGAGAGCCCCAGTACTTC. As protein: CASSPTRLGTGGEPQYF.

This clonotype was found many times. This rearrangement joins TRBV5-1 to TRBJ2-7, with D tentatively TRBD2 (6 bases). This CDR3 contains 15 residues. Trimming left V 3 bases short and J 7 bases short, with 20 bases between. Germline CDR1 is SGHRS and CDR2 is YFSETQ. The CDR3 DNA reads TGCGCCAGCAGCTCGGCGGGACGGGCACCCGGAGAGCAGTACTTC. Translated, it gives CASSSAGRAPGEQYF.

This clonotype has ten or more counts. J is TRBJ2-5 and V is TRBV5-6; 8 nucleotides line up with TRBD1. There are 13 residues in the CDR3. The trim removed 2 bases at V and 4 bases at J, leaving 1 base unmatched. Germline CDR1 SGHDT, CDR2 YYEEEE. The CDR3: CASSFDRGETQYF. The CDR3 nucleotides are TGTGCCAGCAGCTTTGACAGGGGAGAGACCCAGTACTTC.

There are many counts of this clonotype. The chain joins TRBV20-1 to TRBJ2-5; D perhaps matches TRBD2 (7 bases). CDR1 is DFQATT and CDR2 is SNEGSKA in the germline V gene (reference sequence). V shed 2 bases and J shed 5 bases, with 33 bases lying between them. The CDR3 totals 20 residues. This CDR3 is CSARLRGATAAPHPGETQYF. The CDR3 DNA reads TGCAGTGCTAGACTCCGGGGGGCAACGGCGGCCCCCCACCCCGGGGAGACCCAGTACTTC.

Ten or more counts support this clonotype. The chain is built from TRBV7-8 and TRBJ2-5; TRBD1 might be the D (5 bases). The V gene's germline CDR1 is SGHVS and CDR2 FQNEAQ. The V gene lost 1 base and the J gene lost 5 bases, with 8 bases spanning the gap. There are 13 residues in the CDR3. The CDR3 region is CASSLGQFETQYF. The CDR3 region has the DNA TGTGCCAGCAGCTTAGGACAGTTCGAGACCCAGTACTTC.

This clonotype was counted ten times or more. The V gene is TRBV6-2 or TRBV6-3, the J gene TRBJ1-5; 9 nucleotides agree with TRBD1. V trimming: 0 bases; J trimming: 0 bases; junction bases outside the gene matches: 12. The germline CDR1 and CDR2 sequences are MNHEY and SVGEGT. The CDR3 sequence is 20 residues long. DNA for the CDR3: TGTGCCAGCAGTTACTCGAATTTAGGACAGGGGCTGGATAGCAATCAGCCCCAGCATTTT. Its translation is CASSYSNLGQGLDSNQPQHF.

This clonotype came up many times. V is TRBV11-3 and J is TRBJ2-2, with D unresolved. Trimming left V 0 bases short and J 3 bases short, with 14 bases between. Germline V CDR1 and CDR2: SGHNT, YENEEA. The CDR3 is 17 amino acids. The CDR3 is CASSLDLFPHHTGELFF. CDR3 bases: TGTGCCAGCAGCTTAGATTTATTCCCCCATCACACCGGGGAGCTGTTTTTT.

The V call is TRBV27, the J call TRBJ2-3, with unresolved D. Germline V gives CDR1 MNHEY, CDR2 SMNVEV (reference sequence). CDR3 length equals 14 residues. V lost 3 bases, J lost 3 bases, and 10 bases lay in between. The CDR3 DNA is TGTGCCAGCAGTTTTATTGGGAAAACAGATACGCAGTATTTT. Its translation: CASSFIGKTDTQYF.

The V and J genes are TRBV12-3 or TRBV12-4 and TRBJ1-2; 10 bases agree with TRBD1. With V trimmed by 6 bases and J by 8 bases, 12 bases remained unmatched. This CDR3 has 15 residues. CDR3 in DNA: TGTGCCAGCAGACCCCCCGGGACAGGGGACGAGGGCTACACCTTC. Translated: CASRPPGTGDEGYTF.